The sequence of this T cell receptor (beta chain) was determined in a study of blood T cell repertoires in COVID-19. Per the original data handling: Estimated nucleated cell counts came from reference gene primer amplification. Some clones are missing from TCRdb's copy, which holds only in-frame ones; the method was immunoSEQ multiplex PCR. V and J calls and clone size are copied from that table; D and trimming were computed from the DNA. This table has 65,000 to 85,000 clones, 90% appearing once. This clone is a singleton in its sample. The CDR3 has 14 amino acids. V was pared by 3 bases and J by 4 bases, with 12 bases between. Germline V gene lookup returns CDR1 LGHNA and CDR2 YSLEER.

This sequence joins TRBV4-3 and TRBJ1-2; D may be TRBD1 (6 bases). This TCR was recovered from a human donor in a cohort sampled during active COVID-19. The sample taken for sequencing was peripheral blood. The CDR3 sequence is CASSQETGIYGYTF. CDR3 DNA: TGCGCCAGCAGCCAGGAAACAGGGATCTATGGCTACACCTTC.